The sequence of this TCR beta chain was determined in a study of identical twins. Overall study findings and caveats: The analysis was cross-sectional rather than longitudinal within donors. Out-of-frame TCR alpha sharing observed in monozygotic twins exceeded model estimates. With abundant cord blood beta clonotypes, insertions were fewer; memory repertoires showed no such pattern.

This CDR3 spans 15 amino acids. The ends lost 6 bases at V and 7 bases at J; junction bases unmatched: 15. Germline V CDR1 and CDR2: DFQATT, SNEGSKA (reference sequence). TCRdb reanalysed the 5' RACE reads using MiXCR and keeps one entry per CDR3 protein. Seen here are approximately 890,000 distinct CDR3 sequences, 10% to 15% observed once, and the top ten hold about 1.6%. Many counts were recorded for this clonotype. Its antigen is unidentified. The sample was also reused in another study, on yellow fever vaccine responses in identical twins. That publication notes: Twins' T cell vaccine responses reportedly looked partly convergent, partly personalized.

This clonotype was sampled from a woman aged 18 to 35 in good health. The chain combines TRBV20-1 with TRBJ2-1; 7 positions match TRBD1. Sample: PBMCs. The CDR3 reads CSAPPAETGKNEQFF. CDR3 DNA sequence: TGCAGTGCCCCGCCGGCTGAGACAGGGAAAAATGAGCAGTTCTTC.